These T cell receptor beta chains were read from a single sample in a study of blood T cells in healthy people across ages. Using its own MiXCR run on the 5' RACE reads, TCRdb lists one record per CDR3 protein. The sample has 380,000 or so distinct CDR3 sequences, about 52% seen once; the top ten hold around 49%. Sequencing used blood. Receptors originate from a man in his sixties in good health. CDR3s include the opening cysteine and the closing phenylalanine or tryptophan. D genes are given only for firm matches. Not all rows give a size; the values are once, few, many and, for expanded clones, a class.

CASSHTSAGGGYTF,TGTGCCAGCAGCCACACCTCAGCCGGCGGCGGCTACACCTTC,TRBV3-1,NA,NA,TRBJ1-2
CASSGGQGVGDTQYF,TGCGCCAGCAGCGGAGGACAGGGGGTAGGAGATACGCAGTATTTT,TRBV5-1,TRBD1,NA,TRBJ2-3
CASSLRVGGSNYGYTF,TGTGCCAGCAGCCTTAGAGTAGGGGGTTCTAACTATGGCTACACCTTC,TRBV7-2,NA,NA,TRBJ1-2
CSAGTGANEQYF,TGCAGTGCGGGGACAGGGGCTAACGAGCAGTACTTC,TRBV20-1,TRBD1,NA,TRBJ2-7
CASSMTGLNTGELFF,TGTGCCAGTAGTATGACGGGACTCAACACCGGGGAGCTGTTTTTT,TRBV19,NA,NA,TRBJ2-2
CASSPWTRYNEQFF,TGTGCCAGCAGCCCTTGGACTAGATACAATGAGCAGTTCTTC,TRBV11-2,TRBD2,NA,TRBJ2-1
CASSSSTSQGEQYF,TGTGCCAGCAGTTCGAGCACCAGTCAAGGCGAGCAGTACTTC,TRBV28,NA,NA,TRBJ2-7
CSARGSNTEAFF,TGCAGTGCTAGGGGTAGCAACACTGAAGCTTTCTTT,TRBV20-1,NA,NA,TRBJ1-1
CASSPITGTGGSEQYF,TGTGCCAGCAGTCCAATAACCGGGACAGGGGGCTCAGAGCAGTACTTC,TRBV9,TRBD1,NA,TRBJ2-7
CASRTRVGETQYF,TGTGCCAGCCGGACGCGGGTCGGAGAGACCCAGTACTTC,TRBV5-6,NA,few,TRBJ2-5
CASSLTDAGLGPLEQYF,TGCGCCAGCAGCCTTACAGATGCGGGACTAGGCCCTCTCGAGCAGTACTTC,TRBV4-1,TRBD2,NA,TRBJ2-7
CAISNIRGEGEQYF,TGTGCCATCAGTAACATAAGGGGGGAAGGCGAGCAGTACTTC,TRBV10-3,NA,NA,TRBJ2-7
CASSLKRGWEQFF,TGTGCCAGCAGTTTAAAGCGGGGTTGGGAGCAGTTCTTC,TRBV28,TRBD2,few,TRBJ2-1
CAISPGPDTQYF,TGTGCCATCAGCCCGGGGCCCGATACGCAGTATTTT,TRBV10-3,NA,NA,TRBJ2-3
CASKDSETQYF,TGTGCCAGCAAAGATTCGGAGACCCAGTACTTC,TRBV6-1,NA,few,TRBJ2-5
CSVAFAQEDEQYF,TGCAGCGTTGCTTTTGCCCAGGAGGACGAGCAGTACTTC,TRBV29-1,NA,once,TRBJ2-7
CSASPFIPGQGIYEQYF,TGCAGTGCTTCCCCTTTCATACCGGGACAGGGAATCTACGAGCAGTACTTC,TRBV20-1,TRBD1,few,TRBJ2-7
CATSDFGSEGYNEQFF,TGTGCCACCAGTGATTTCGGCAGTGAAGGCTACAATGAGCAGTTCTTC,TRBV24-1,NA,NA,TRBJ2-1
CSASRQGALNEQFF,TGCAGTGCTAGCCGACAGGGGGCCCTCAATGAGCAGTTCTTC,TRBV20-1,TRBD1,NA,TRBJ2-1
CSPRDQANYGYTF,TGCAGTCCCAGGGACCAGGCGAACTATGGCTACACCTTC,TRBV20-1,NA,NA,TRBJ1-2
CASTRASSSETQYF,TGCGCCAGTACGAGGGCCAGCTCGAGCGAGACCCAGTACTTC,TRBV5-1,NA,few,TRBJ2-5
CASRVSGMKETQYF,TGTGCCAGCAGGGTTAGCGGGATGAAAGAGACCCAGTACTTC,TRBV28,TRBD2,NA,TRBJ2-5
CSAGTSGSPGANVLTF,TGCAGTGCGGGGACTAGCGGGAGTCCTGGGGCCAACGTCCTGACTTTC,TRBV20-1,TRBD2,NA,TRBJ2-6
CASSPGGPGTSNTDTQYF,TGTGCCAGCAGCCCGGGGGGGCCCGGGACTAGCAACACAGATACGCAGTATTTT,TRBV28,TRBD2,NA,TRBJ2-3
CASSPWAISSYEQYF,TGTGCCAGCAGTCCGTGGGCGATCAGCTCCTACGAGCAGTACTTC,TRBV28,NA,NA,TRBJ2-7
CAISEALTGFGYTF,TGTGCCATCAGTGAGGCGCTGACAGGGTTTGGCTACACCTTC,TRBV10-3,TRBD1,few,TRBJ1-2
CASSEGTPLTYEQYF,TGCGCCAGCAGCGAGGGGACTCCCTTAACCTACGAGCAGTACTTC,TRBV5-1,NA,NA,TRBJ2-7
CASSGSYQPQHF,TGTGCCAGCAGTGGTTCATATCAGCCCCAGCATTTT,TRBV2,NA,NA,TRBJ1-5
CASSYIRFGQSYGYTF,TGTGCCAGCAGTTACATAAGGTTTGGACAGAGTTATGGCTACACCTTC,TRBV6-5,NA,few,TRBJ1-2
CASSRPPFSGTSGASTDTQYF,TGTGCCAGCAGCCGTCCTCCCTTTTCCGGGACTAGCGGGGCAAGCACAGATACGCAGTATTTT,TRBV3-1,TRBD2,few,TRBJ2-3
CSASKTSDTQYF,TGCAGTGCTAGTAAGACGTCGGATACGCAGTATTTT,TRBV20-1,NA,few,TRBJ2-3
CASSQDYRSEKLFF,TGTGCCAGCAGCCAAGATTACAGAAGTGAAAAACTGTTTTTT,TRBV3-1,NA,few,TRBJ1-4
CASSLDSGDTQYF,TGTGCCAGCAGCTTAGATTCGGGAGATACGCAGTATTTT,TRBV7-9,NA,NA,TRBJ2-3
CASSRAGQGAYEQYF,TGCGCCAGCAGCCGAGCGGGACAGGGGGCTTACGAGCAGTACTTC,TRBV4-1,TRBD1,few,TRBJ2-7
CASSQGMAKNIQYF,TGCGCCAGCAGCCAGGGGATGGCCAAAAACATTCAGTACTTC,TRBV5-1,NA,NA,TRBJ2-4
CASSPRRSSYEQYF,TGTGCCAGCAGTCCAAGACGGAGCTCCTACGAGCAGTACTTC,TRBV27,NA,few,TRBJ2-7
CASSYTRTDTQYF,TGTGCCAGCAGTTACACCCGCACAGATACGCAGTATTTT,TRBV27,NA,NA,TRBJ2-3
CASSQSKGISEAFF,TGTGCCAGCAGCCAAAGTAAGGGAATCTCGGAAGCTTTCTTT,TRBV16,NA,few,TRBJ1-1
CASSYSSAYEQYF,TGTGCCAGCAGTTACTCGTCAGCGTATGAGCAGTACTTC,TRBV6-2/TRBV6-3,NA,NA,TRBJ2-7
CASSLANEQYF,TGCGCCAGCAGCCTGGCTAACGAGCAGTACTTC,TRBV5-1,NA,many,TRBJ2-7
CASSLVASTYTQYF,TGTGCCAGCAGCTTAGTTGCTAGCACATATACGCAGTATTTT,TRBV11-2,NA,NA,TRBJ2-3
CASSLAGPGKNEQFF,TGTGCCAGCAGCTTGGCGGGACCCGGCAAGAATGAGCAGTTCTTC,TRBV7-9,NA,NA,TRBJ2-1
CASSPTRSGFNEQFF,TGTGCCAGCAGTCCTACTAGATCCGGGTTCAATGAGCAGTTCTTC,TRBV6-4,NA,few,TRBJ2-1
CSASGRGTSGRGNEQFF,TGCAGTGCTAGTGGAAGGGGAACTAGCGGGAGGGGCAATGAGCAGTTCTTC,TRBV20-1,TRBD2,NA,TRBJ2-1
CSASIYVGEQFF,TGCAGTGCTAGCATCTACGTAGGGGAGCAGTTCTTC,TRBV20-1,NA,NA,TRBJ2-1
CASSPTRSASNEQFF,TGTGCCAGCAGCCCGACTAGGTCCGCTAGCAATGAGCAGTTCTTC,TRBV11-2,NA,NA,TRBJ2-1
CASSQDPDRALDEQYF,TGCGCCAGCAGCCAGGACCCTGACAGGGCATTGGATGAGCAGTACTTC,TRBV4-1,TRBD1,NA,TRBJ2-5
CSATQGADPYEQYF,TGCAGTGCTACCCAGGGGGCAGATCCCTACGAGCAGTACTTC,TRBV20-1,TRBD1,few,TRBJ2-7
CASSLRGERIQYF,TGTGCCAGCAGTCTCCGGGGCGAAAGGATTCAGTACTTC,TRBV27,NA,NA,TRBJ2-4
CASSVEGKYEQYF,TGCGCCAGCAGCGTTGAAGGGAAGTACGAGCAGTACTTC,TRBV5-1,NA,NA,TRBJ2-7
CASSFPGTGSNEQFF,TGTGCCAGCAGTTTCCCTGGGACAGGGTCCAATGAGCAGTTCTTC,TRBV27,TRBD1,NA,TRBJ2-1
CASSLTGASYEQYF,TGTGCCAGCAGTTTGACAGGGGCATCCTACGAGCAGTACTTC,TRBV12-3/TRBV12-4,TRBD1,many,TRBJ2-7
CASTRGDLTNEKLFF,TGTGCCAGCACCCGAGGAGACTTGACTAATGAAAAACTGTTTTTT,TRBV25-1,NA,NA,TRBJ1-4
CASRGAGRTYEQYF,TGTGCCAGCAGGGGAGCGGGACGAACCTACGAGCAGTACTTC,TRBV6-2/TRBV6-3,TRBD2,few,TRBJ2-7
CASTLDRGGGYTF,TGTGCCAGCACTCTGGACAGGGGAGGCGGCTACACCTTC,TRBV2,TRBD1,few,TRBJ1-2
CASSLIGVYEQYF,TGCGCCAGCAGCTTGATAGGAGTCTACGAGCAGTACTTC,TRBV5-1,NA,few,TRBJ2-7
CASSSQTSGSYNEQYF,TGTGCCAGCAGTTCGCAGACTAGCGGATCTTACAATGAGCAGTACTTC,TRBV6-2/TRBV6-3,TRBD2,NA,TRBJ2-5
CSAPLVRGWSEETQYF,TGCAGTGCCCCCCTGGTACGGGGCTGGTCGGAAGAGACCCAGTACTTC,TRBV20-1,NA,few,TRBJ2-5
CASRHRLAEEQYF,TGTGCCAGCAGACACAGACTAGCGGAAGAGCAGTACTTC,TRBV2,TRBD2,few,TRBJ2-7
CASSRGDHEQYF,TGTGCCAGCAGCCGAGGGGACCACGAGCAGTACTTC,TRBV7-9,NA,NA,TRBJ2-7